A selection of T cell receptor beta chains follows, all from one sample in a study of monozygotic twins with inflammatory bowel disease. TCRdb re-called the 5' RACE reads; every CDR3 protein appears as one record, without DNA. The sample data list 350,000 to 400,000 distinct CDR3 sequences. Sequenced: blood. Source of these receptors: a human donor with ulcerative colitis or Crohn's disease, or a healthy co-twin of an affected twin (not recorded which). The CDR3 runs from the conserved cysteine through the conserved F or W.

V gene: TRBV2
J gene: TRBJ1-5
CDR3 protein: CASSEIRQGNQPQHF

V gene: TRBV7-2
J gene: TRBJ2-5
CDR3 protein: CASSPSPISETQYF

V gene: TRBV18
J gene: TRBJ2-5
CDR3 protein: CASSPPDRGETQYF

V gene: TRBV11-3
J gene: TRBJ2-1
CDR3 protein: CASSSGKSSYNEQFF

V gene: TRBV18
J gene: TRBJ1-3
CDR3 protein: CASSPGAGDHGNTIYF

V gene: TRBV20-1
J gene: TRBJ2-5
CDR3 protein: CSAREGTLRTTQYF

V gene: TRBV6-1
J gene: TRBJ1-5
CDR3 protein: CASKETGGINQPQHF

V gene: TRBV6-2/TRBV6-3
J gene: TRBJ1-4
CDR3 protein: CATRRPGSFEKLFF

V gene: TRBV4-1
J gene: TRBJ2-3
CDR3 protein: CASSQTAGDTQYF

V gene: TRBV6-5
J gene: TRBJ2-5
CDR3 protein: CASSFLAKTQETQYF

V gene: TRBV4-3
J gene: TRBJ1-3
CDR3 protein: CASSQDFGRSSGNTIYF

V gene: TRBV7-3
J gene: TRBJ1-1
CDR3 protein: CASSPSGTGLTEAFF

V gene: TRBV7-2
J gene: TRBJ2-3
CDR3 protein: CASRSLGGRGDTQYF